The sequence of this T cell receptor (beta chain) was determined in a study of T cells in Graves' hyperthyroidism and ophthalmopathy (dated by TCRdb to the late 2010s). In the study overall: Peripheral blood samples were taken at the time of initial diagnosis, prior to any treatment. To identify distinguishing TCR V-J signatures, a discovery cohort of 90 to 100 patients was used, comprising some 45 with Graves' ophthalmopathy and approximately 58 with stable Graves' hyperthyroidism. Whether ophthalmopathy could be predicted prospectively was tested in an independent validation cohort made up of 18 hyperthyroidism patients plus 17 patients who later progressed to ophthalmopathy. For training and testing, the approximately 92 patients in the discovery cohort were randomly divided in a 7:3 ratio. The study also compared thyroid tissue and blood T-cell repertoires from 6 or 7 Graves' hyperthyroidism patients. After blood sampling, hyperthyroidism patients were treated with methimazole at a starting dose of 30 mg daily, and ophthalmopathy patients were treated with high-dose intravenous methylprednisolone. The paper reports TCR Vbeta CDR3 sequencing of 140 or so peripheral blood samples: under 45 ophthalmopathy, fewer than 80 hyperthyroidism and about 17 progressor patients.

In the ophthalmopathy patients, disease was moderately to severely active, with a Clinical Activity Score of 3 or more, a NOSPECS grade of 4 or more, and a duration of less than 3 months. The study excluded patients with uncontrolled infections, other autoimmune diseases, pregnancy or lactation. Diagnoses relied on clinical symptoms, serum thyroxine and TRAb, thyroid ultrasound and orbital computed tomography. PBMCs were separated from roughly 10 ml of fresh peripheral blood using Ficoll-Paque density gradient centrifugation. Trizol reagent was used to extract total RNA, and RNA quality was then checked on an Agilent 2100 Bioanalyzer. In the case of this clonotype: This clone's antigen is unknown. No much larger clone exists at a distance of one base, and base qualities are not known.

Results the study describes overall, beyond this receptor: During validation, the model predicted progression to ophthalmopathy a median of about 5.9 months ahead of onset, with 70.59% sensitivity and about 75% specificity. A 13 V-J signature model separated ophthalmopathy from stable hyperthyroidism, with about 90% sensitivity and about 81% specificity in cross-validation and 80%/75% in testing. Most expanded thyroid clonotypes (frequency above 0.001) were also detected in blood, a finding suggesting that blood repertoires may reflect thyroid immune responses. Sample size was not statistically predetermined, and investigators were not blinded to group allocation.

Amplification of TCR beta CDR3 regions was carried out from RNA transcripts. The first round of RT-PCR for the TCR CDR3 was performed with the HTBI primer set and the Qiagen OneStep RT-PCR kit. Libraries were constructed in a second round of multiplex PCR, after which size selection and purification were carried out. Sequencing of the libraries was done on an Illumina HiSeq2000 using paired-end 100 bp reads. The authors' pipeline ran thus. SOAPnuke was used to process the raw data, with reads discarded if the reads contained adapters or uncalled bases, had a mean Phred below 15, or lacked an exact constant-primer or identifier match. COPE v1.2.5 was used to merge high-quality paired reads, and clonotypes were defined as unique nucleotide sequences. MiTCR v1.1 was used to align the clonotypes against IMGT TRBV, TRBD and TRBJ reference segments. The analysis included only V-J combinations with a frequency above 0.0001, which together covered around 99% of the repertoires. A TCS score was defined as the ratio between F50 (clonal expansion) and ExV (chaos), using BLOSUM62-based TCRdist between CDR3 peptides within each V-J. Welch's t-statistics and random forest reduced several hundred V-J features to 13, which were used in a naive Bayes classifier (R e1071). Using fastp trimming at Q25 and MiXCR clonotype assembly, TCRdb reanalyzed the public sequencing data and kept in-frame beta chains. Duplicate CDR3 protein sequences are folded into a single record with the most common DNA and genes. These V and J calls originate from TCRdb's pipeline instead of the authors' own analysis. In this sample the table shows more than 300,000 distinct CDR3 sequences, roughly 20% of which occur a single time. 40% of the sample comes from the top ten.

The TCR was taken from a man between 18 and 35 years old with Graves' ophthalmopathy. The sample was blood.

The CDR3 amino acid sequence is: CASNTGTGSPWNTGELFF. Read as DNA, the sequence is TGTGCCAGCAACACCGGGACAGGGTCCCCTTGGAACACCGGGGAGCTGTTTTTT. This receptor chain uses TRBV5-8 and TRBJ2-2; TRBD1 aligns with 9 central bases. The CDR3 measures 18 amino acids from cysteine to phenylalanine. Only the CDR3 DNA stays, 54 bases, in frame from base 1. From the germline V gene, CDR1 is SGHTS and CDR2 is YDEGEE. Germline trimming: 6 bases from V, 1 base from J; junction bases outside gene matches: 13.